Listed below are T cell receptor beta chains from one sample, sequenced in a study of T-cell reconstitution after alpha-beta-depleted transplantation in children. TCRdb ran MiXCR on the PCR reads and lists one entry per CDR3 protein. This sample has around 400,000 distinct CDR3 sequences, with approximately 20% found just once. The source was PBMCs from the stem cell graft donor, collected from the stem cell graft. These receptors were taken from a human donor who donated a stem cell graft to a child with acute myeloid leukemia. CDR3s include the opening cysteine and the closing phenylalanine or tryptophan. D genes are given only for firm matches. Only part of the rows carry a size: once, few, many, or a class if the clone is expanded.

size	V	J	D	CDR3	DNA
.	TRBV7-3	TRBJ1-1	.	CASSLTAGAEAFF	TGTGCCAGCAGCTTAACCGCGGGGGCTGAAGCTTTCTTT
many	TRBV20-1	TRBJ2-2	TRBD2	CSARVTSGGTGELFF	TGCAGTGCTAGAGTAACTAGCGGAGGAACCGGGGAGCTGTTTTTT
.	TRBV5-4	TRBJ2-7	.	CASSLRSGNSYEQYF	TGTGCCAGCAGCTTAAGGAGCGGCAACTCCTACGAGCAGTACTTC
few	TRBV12-3/TRBV12-4	TRBJ2-5	TRBD1	CASTTGGSQETQYF	TGTGCCAGCACCACAGGGGGGTCGCAAGAGACCCAGTACTTC
many	TRBV3-1	TRBJ2-7	.	CASSQFYEQYF	TGTGCCAGCAGCCAATTCTACGAGCAGTACTTC
.	TRBV28	TRBJ2-2	.	CASSLSPETGELFF	TGTGCCAGCAGTTTAAGCCCGGAGACCGGGGAGCTGTTTTTT
few	TRBV12-5	TRBJ1-2	TRBD1	CASGFVPGQGNYGYTF	TGTGCTAGTGGTTTCGTCCCGGGACAGGGAAACTATGGCTACACCTTC
many	TRBV12-3/TRBV12-4	TRBJ2-1	.	CASSLTGADNEQFF	TGTGCCAGCAGTTTAACCGGGGCGGACAATGAGCAGTTCTTC
many	TRBV20-1	TRBJ2-1	TRBD2	CSARWASGSGSSYNEQFF	TGCAGTGCTAGGTGGGCTAGCGGGTCAGGGAGCTCCTACAATGAGCAGTTCTTC
.	TRBV15	TRBJ2-3	.	CATSREPPTQYF	TGTGCCACCAGCAGAGAGCCTCCTACGCAGTATTTT
.	TRBV2	TRBJ2-7	TRBD2	CASSEASGRSYEQYF	TGTGCCAGCAGTGAAGCAAGCGGGAGGAGCTACGAGCAGTACTTC
.	TRBV7-9	TRBJ2-1	TRBD2	CASSPGTSGRSDEQFF	TGTGCCAGCAGCCCCGGGACTAGCGGGAGGTCTGATGAGCAGTTCTTC
.	TRBV29-1	TRBJ2-3	.	CSVSPSTDTQYF	TGCAGCGTTTCCCCTAGCACAGATACGCAGTATTTT
.	TRBV5-1	TRBJ1-2	.	CASSWIYSNYGYTF	TGCGCCAGCAGCTGGATATATTCTAACTATGGCTACACCTTC
few	TRBV15	TRBJ2-1	TRBD2	CATSRAGSGRNEQFF	TGTGCCACCAGCAGAGCGGGGAGCGGGAGGAATGAGCAGTTCTTC
.	TRBV20-1	TRBJ2-7	.	CSAVRGFGAYEQYF	TGCAGTGCTGTAAGGGGTTTTGGGGCCTACGAGCAGTACTTC
.	TRBV7-2	TRBJ2-5	.	CASSPSSRGSKYF	TGTGCCAGCAGCCCCTCGTCGAGGGGGAGCAAGTACTTC
many	TRBV7-2	TRBJ2-1	TRBD2	CASSFSGRGNEQFF	TGTGCCAGCAGCTTTAGCGGGAGAGGAAATGAGCAGTTCTTC
few	TRBV7-8	TRBJ2-1	TRBD2	CASRPTSAPSYNEQFF	TGTGCCAGCAGACCTACTAGCGCCCCATCCTACAATGAGCAGTTCTTC
many	TRBV12-3/TRBV12-4	TRBJ2-7	.	CASSQTGFYEQYF	TGTGCCAGCAGCCAGACAGGATTCTACGAGCAGTACTTC
.	TRBV6-1	TRBJ1-2	TRBD1	CASTNRDRGGYTF	TGTGCCAGCACCAACCGGGACAGAGGAGGCTACACCTTC
many	TRBV29-1	TRBJ2-5	.	CSVAPGAVAQGTQYF	TGCAGCGTCGCCCCCGGGGCGGTCGCACAAGGGACCCAGTACTTC
many	TRBV25-1	TRBJ2-7	.	CASSDPGHLSYEQYF	TGTGCCAGCAGTGATCCGGGACACCTTTCCTACGAGCAGTACTTC
.	TRBV12-3/TRBV12-4	TRBJ2-3	TRBD1	CASRKTGGASTDTQYF	TGTGCCAGCAGGAAAACAGGGGGAGCTAGCACAGATACGCAGTATTTT
many	TRBV29-1	TRBJ2-5	.	CSVGRGQETQYF	TGCAGCGTTGGCCGGGGCCAAGAGACCCAGTACTTC
many	TRBV20-1	TRBJ1-1	TRBD1	CSARDKDRGNTEAFF	TGCAGTGCTAGAGATAAAGACAGGGGGAACACTGAAGCTTTCTTT
.	TRBV5-6	TRBJ2-6	TRBD1	CASSHLRTGASGANVLTF	TGTGCCAGCAGCCACCTACGGACAGGAGCTTCTGGGGCCAACGTCCTGACTTTC
many	TRBV20-1	TRBJ2-1	.	CSALTGGTSNEQFF	TGCAGTGCTCTGACAGGGGGGACTAGCAATGAGCAGTTCTTC
few	TRBV10-3	TRBJ2-7	.	CAISARDKYEQYF	TGTGCCATCAGTGCCCGGGACAAATACGAGCAGTACTTC
few	TRBV4-1	TRBJ2-7	TRBD1	CASSQSTGFSYEQYF	TGCGCCAGCAGCCAGTCGACAGGGTTCTCCTACGAGCAGTACTTC
.	TRBV20-1	TRBJ2-7	TRBD2	CSVPRRSGRTYEQYF	TGCAGTGTCCCACGGAGGAGCGGGAGAACATACGAGCAGTACTTC
.	TRBV12-3/TRBV12-4	TRBJ2-2	.	CASSLGPGEDTGELFF	TGTGCCAGCAGTTTGGGGCCGGGGGAGGACACCGGGGAGCTGTTTTTT
few	TRBV10-3	TRBJ2-1	.	CAISEGGHNEQFF	TGTGCCATCAGTGAGGGGGGACACAATGAGCAGTTCTTC
many	TRBV29-1	TRBJ2-3	.	CSVEEGSVF	TGCAGCGTTGAAGAAGGGTCAGTTTTT
.	TRBV4-1	TRBJ2-5	TRBD1	CASSQGVLQGDRETQYF	TGCGCCAGCAGCCAAGGGGTATTACAGGGGGATCGGGAGACCCAGTACTTC
many	TRBV12-3/TRBV12-4	TRBJ1-2	.	CATGRTHGYTF	TGTGCCACCGGGCGTACCCATGGCTACACCTTC
many	TRBV29-1	TRBJ2-1	.	CSVPTTGYYNEQFF	TGCAGCGTGCCAACCACAGGGTACTACAATGAGCAGTTCTTC